These T cell receptor beta chains were read from a single sample in a study of PD-1 blockade in mismatch repair-deficient tumors. Profiled with immunoSEQ multiplex PCR; TCRdb holds only in-frame clones, not every one. The sample lists some 45,000 clones, over 75% occurring once. This specimen consisted of PBMCs, obtained before pembrolizumab treatment. These receptors all come from an adult with mismatch repair-deficient cancer. Both conserved end residues are part of each CDR3. The order of the fields is D gene, clone size, J gene, V gene, CDR3 protein, CDR3 DNA. A D gene is named only where the DNA matches it firmly. Only part of the rows carry a size: once, few, many, or a class if the clone is expanded.

D: TRBD1
size: .
J: TRBJ1-2
V: TRBV27
CDR3: CASSLSGTGIYGYTF
DNA: TGTGCCAGCAGTTTAAGTGGGACAGGAATATATGGCTACACCTTC

D: .
size: .
J: TRBJ2-7
V: TRBV5-1
CDR3: CASTGSLSYEQYF
DNA: TGCGCCAGCACAGGGTCCCTCTCCTACGAGCAGTACTTC

D: TRBD1
size: .
J: TRBJ1-1
V: TRBV6-1
CDR3: CASSTRTGDTEAFF
DNA: TGTGCCAGCAGTACTAGGACAGGAGACACTGAAGCTTTCTTT

D: TRBD2
size: .
J: TRBJ2-1
V: TRBV11-1
CDR3: CASSRSGSLYNEQFF
DNA: TGTGCCAGCAGCCGTAGCGGGAGTTTATACAATGAGCAGTTCTTC

D: TRBD2
size: few
J: TRBJ2-2
V: TRBV18
CDR3: CASSTAGGTGELFF
DNA: TGTGCCAGCTCAACAGCGGGAGGAACCGGGGAGCTGTTTTTT

D: .
size: .
J: TRBJ1-3
V: TRBV15
CDR3: CATSRIRGRGDTIYF
DNA: TGTGCCACCAGCAGAATCAGGGGCCGAGGGGACACCATATATTTT

D: TRBD1
size: .
J: TRBJ2-2
V: TRBV7-2
CDR3: CASSSRTGTGELFF
DNA: TGTGCCAGCAGCTCTAGGACAGGGACCGGGGAGCTGTTTTTT

D: .
size: few
J: TRBJ2-3
V: TRBV19
CDR3: CASRSGPTDTQYF
DNA: TGTGCCAGTCGAAGCGGCCCCACAGATACGCAGTATTTT

D: .
size: once
J: TRBJ1-3
V: TRBV6-1
CDR3: CASSEAVTKSSGNTIYF
DNA: TGTGCCAGCAGTGAAGCAGTCACTAAGAGCTCTGGAAACACCATATATTTT

D: .
size: .
J: TRBJ1-4
V: TRBV2
CDR3: CASRRANEKLFF
DNA: TGTGCCAGCAGGAGGGCTAATGAAAAACTGTTTTTT

D: .
size: few
J: TRBJ1-2
V: TRBV11-2
CDR3: CASSLAQGDGYTF
DNA: TGTGCCAGCAGCTTAGCACAGGGAGATGGCTACACCTTC

D: TRBD2
size: .
J: TRBJ2-2
V: TRBV6-4
CDR3: CASSLLATTGELFF
DNA: TGTGCCAGCAGCCTACTAGCGACCACCGGGGAGCTGTTTTTT

D: .
size: .
J: TRBJ1-5
V: TRBV2
CDR3: CASSEGRAGNQPQHF
DNA: TGTGCCAGCAGTGAAGGCAGGGCGGGCAATCAGCCCCAGCATTTT

D: TRBD2
size: .
J: TRBJ2-1
V: TRBV6-5
CDR3: CASSYWREVGNEQFF
DNA: TGTGCCAGCAGTTACTGGCGGGAGGTAGGAAATGAGCAGTTCTTC

D: .
size: .
J: TRBJ2-1
V: TRBV5-6
CDR3: CASSIGRGNEQFF
DNA: TGTGCCAGCAGCATTGGGAGAGGTAATGAGCAGTTCTTC

D: .
size: .
J: TRBJ2-3
V: TRBV6-5
CDR3: CASSYSKRRSADTQYF
DNA: TGTGCCAGCAGTTACTCGAAGCGACGTTCGGCAGATACGCAGTATTTT